This TCR beta chain was sequenced for a study of T cell clones after liver transplantation (dated by TCRdb to between 2019 and 2020). Some background on the complete study: The samples were obtained from ITN030ST, a randomized trial that attempted immunosuppression withdrawal within 2 years after liver transplantation. Of the eight recipients, a few were HCV-positive, while the remaining recipients had been transplanted for non-autoimmune, non-viral indications. Subjects received no induction therapy and standard immunosuppression until randomization at 12-24 months post-transplant. Third party-reactive TCRbeta sequences were also identified from pre-transplant MLRs to serve as an antigen-independent comparator for donor-reactive sequences. The study cohort included 8 liver transplant recipients, of whom 3 were classified as tolerant and 5 as non-tolerant. Blood samples were collected pre-transplant, then pre-randomization ahead of withdrawal, and finally post-randomization once withdrawal had either been completed or failed. Tolerance was defined as complete immunosuppression withdrawal for at least one year with no rise in liver enzymes beyond twice the upper limit of normal. Donor-reactive T cell clones were identified by TCRbeta sequencing following a pre-transplant mixed lymphocyte reaction and were subsequently tracked in post-transplant blood. Overall study outcomes, separate from this receptor: A greater decline was seen for donor-reactive sequences than for third party-reactive sequences, suggesting partial antigen-specific deletion unrelated to withdrawal success. A significant post-transplant decrease in circulating donor-reactive CD4 TCRbeta sequences was observed in most of the 8 subjects, irrespective of tolerance or HCV status. Low numbers of available donor cells limited the measurable donor-reactive repertoire in two subjects. After accounting for repertoire turnover, donor-reactive detection was significantly reduced in 7 of 8 subjects for CD4 and 8 of 8 for CD8. Because no allograft tissue specimens were available, donor-reactive T cells may have migrated into the graft instead of being deleted. Because of small, heterogeneous patient numbers and non-standardized post-transplant time points, the conclusions were only preliminary.

This clone appeared once. The clone's antigen remains unknown. The record has no base qualities; no much larger clone is one base away. From the germline V gene, CDR1 is SGHRS and CDR2 is YFSETQ. Cut back by 2 bases and 6 bases, the V and J ends lie 5 bases apart. Inclusive of the bounding cysteine and phenylalanine, the CDR3 is 12 residues long. CDR3 DNA is the only sequence kept; it has 36 bases, read in frame from the first base. Thawed unstimulated PBMCs were stained for CD3, CD4 and CD8 and FACS-sorted into CD3+CD4+ and CD3+CD8+ populations. All 8 studied subjects were randomized to immunosuppression withdrawal. Genomic DNA was isolated with the Qiagen DNeasy Blood and Tissue Kit. Frozen genomic DNA underwent high-throughput TCRbeta CDR3 sequencing by immunoSEQ, including PCR amplification, mapping, bias correction and internal controls. Under the source paper's analysis protocol: Productive rearrangements were retained, and unique TCRbeta sequences were defined by the CDR3 nucleotide sequence together with the V and J gene. For classification of a sequence as donor-reactive, at least 5-fold expansion in CFSE-low cells relative to unstimulated pre-transplant cells and a frequency of at least 0.01% were required. To ensure at least 90% detection power, minimum frequency thresholds were set for each subject based on that subject's lowest-template unstimulated sample. Jensen-Shannon divergence between the top 1000 TCRbeta sequences post- versus pre-transplant served as the measure of repertoire turnover. Two-sided Fisher's exact tests were used to test for changes in the detection of donor-reactive sequences. TCRdb obtained this table from immuneACCESS and retained in-frame rearrangements with V and J assigned. These tables miss some clones; where compared with another copy, unresolved V genes account for less than half of the shortfall, and the remainder is unexplained. V and J calls and clone size are as listed in that table; D and trimming were resolved from the DNA. The sample table records 12,000 to 15,000 clones; under 90% of these occur just once. The ten largest clonotypes hold 28% of the sample.

The V and J segments used are TRBV5-1 and TRBJ2-2, with the D gene uncertain. This receptor was taken from a human patient who received a liver transplant. Following a transplant, a fraction of the T cells may be traceable to the graft donor. Specimen: CD8+ T cells from blood, collected around 49 months after liver transplant. The CDR3 region has the sequence CASSFRAGELFF. The DNA is as follows: TGCGCCAGCAGCTTTCGGGCCGGGGAGCTGTTTTTT.